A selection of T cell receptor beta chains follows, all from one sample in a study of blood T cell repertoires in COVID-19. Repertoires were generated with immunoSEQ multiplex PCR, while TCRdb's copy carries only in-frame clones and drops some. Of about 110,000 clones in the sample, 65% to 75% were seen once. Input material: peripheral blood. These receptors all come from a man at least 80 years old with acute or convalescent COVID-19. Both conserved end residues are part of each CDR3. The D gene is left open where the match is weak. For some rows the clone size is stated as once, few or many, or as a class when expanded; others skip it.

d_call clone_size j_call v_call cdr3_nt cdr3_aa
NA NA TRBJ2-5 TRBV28 TGTGCCAGCAGCGAGACAAGTCAAGAGACCCAGTACTTC CASSETSQETQYF
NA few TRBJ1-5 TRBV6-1 TGTGCCAGCAGGGAAGGCGGTTGGCAGCCCCAGCATTTT CASREGGWQPQHF
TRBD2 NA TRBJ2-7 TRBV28 TGTGCCGTCATGGGGGAGGGGAGAGGGTCCTACGAGCAGTACTTC CAVMGEGRGSYEQYF
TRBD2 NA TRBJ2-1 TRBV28 TGTGCCAGCAGTCCGACTAGCGGGAGGGTCTATGAGCAGTTCTTC CASSPTSGRVYEQFF
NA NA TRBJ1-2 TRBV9 TGTGCCAGCAGTCCCTCGGAGGGCTATGGCTACACCTTC CASSPSEGYGYTF
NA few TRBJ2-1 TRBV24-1 TGTGCCACCAGTGATCCCATCCCTCGAGGGAGTTTGGAGAATGAGCAGTTCTTC CATSDPIPRGSLENEQFF
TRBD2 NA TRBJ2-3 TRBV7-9 TGTGCCAGCAGTTATACCGGGACTAGCACGAATACGCAGTATTTT CASSYTGTSTNTQYF
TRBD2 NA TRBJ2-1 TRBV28 TGTGCCAGCAGTTTAGCGGGAGGTTTCAATGAGCAGTTCTTC CASSLAGGFNEQFF
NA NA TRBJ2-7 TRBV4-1 TGCGCCAGCAGCCAAGTCCCTCAGCCGGCGGGACTCTACGAGCAGTACTTC CASSQVPQPAGLYEQYF
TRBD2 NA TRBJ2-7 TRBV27 TGTGCCAGCTCCCTCCTCCCAGCGGGAATCTACGAGCAGTACTTC CASSLLPAGIYEQYF
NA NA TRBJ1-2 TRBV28 TGTGCCAGCAGCAGACAGGTGGGCTATGGCTACACCTTC CASSRQVGYGYTF
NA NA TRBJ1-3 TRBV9 TGTGCCAGCAGCGTAAGGGGGACATCTGGAAACACCATATATTTT CASSVRGTSGNTIYF
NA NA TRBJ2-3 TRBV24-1 TGTGCCACCAGTGATCGGATGGACAATACCACAGATACGCAGTATTTT CATSDRMDNTTDTQYF
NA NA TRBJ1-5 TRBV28 TGTGCCAGCAGTTTATTGGGCAGCAATCAGCCCCAGCATTTT CASSLLGSNQPQHF
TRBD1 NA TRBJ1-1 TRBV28 TGTGCCAGCAGCATTCTACCAGGGGGAGTTGAAGCTTTCTTT CASSILPGGVEAFF
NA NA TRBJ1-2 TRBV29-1 TGCAGCGTTATCCCTGGAGGGAAGGACGACTATGGCTACACCTTC CSVIPGGKDDYGYTF
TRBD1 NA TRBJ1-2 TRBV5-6 TGTGCCAGCAGCTTTGGACAGGGGGCTAACTATGGCTACACCTTC CASSFGQGANYGYTF
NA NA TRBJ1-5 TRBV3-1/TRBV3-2 TGTGCCAGCAGAGAGGGAGAGCCTGCCCCTTACAATCAGCCCCAGCATTTT CASREGEPAPYNQPQHF
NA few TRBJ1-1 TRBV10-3 TGTGCCATCAAATTAACGGGGGGAAGGGACACTGAAGCTTTCTTT CAIKLTGGRDTEAFF
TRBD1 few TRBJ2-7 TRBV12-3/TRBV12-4 TGTGCCAGCAGTGGCGACAGGGCCCACGAGCAGTACTTC CASSGDRAHEQYF
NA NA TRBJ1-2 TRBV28 TGTGCCAGCACCTTAAGGCGGGAAGGGTCCGGCTACACCTTC CASTLRREGSGYTF
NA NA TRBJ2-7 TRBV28 TGTGCCGCCGGGACACACCTGGAGCAGTACTTC CAAGTHLEQYF
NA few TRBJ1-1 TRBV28 TGTGCCAGCAGTTTGGGGGCCACTGAAGCTTTCTTT CASSLGATEAFF
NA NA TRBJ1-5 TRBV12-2 TGTGCAAGTCGCTTAGCGAGACAGAGAAGGAAGCCCCAGCATTTT CASRLARQRRKPQHF
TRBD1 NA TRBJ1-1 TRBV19 TGTGCCAGTAGCCTTATTCCTGGACAGGGAAGGACTGAAGCTTTCTTT CASSLIPGQGRTEAFF
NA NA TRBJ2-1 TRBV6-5 TGTGCCAGCAGCCAGGGAGGTGGGCAGTTCTTC CASSQGGGQFF
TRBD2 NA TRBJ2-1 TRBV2 TGTGCCAGCAGTGAAGAGGCCCGAGCGGGAGGTCAGCAGTTCTTC CASSEEARAGGQQFF
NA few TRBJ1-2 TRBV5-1 TGCGCCAGCAGCTGGGAGACAAGCAACTTTGGCTACACCTTC CASSWETSNFGYTF
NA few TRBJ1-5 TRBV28 TGTGCCAGCAGTCTCGAACAGGGCGGTGGTCGGCCCCAGCATTTT CASSLEQGGGRPQHF
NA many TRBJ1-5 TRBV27 TGTGCCAGCAGCCTTGACAGTTATCAGCCCCAGCATTTT CASSLDSYQPQHF
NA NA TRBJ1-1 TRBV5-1 TGCGCCAGCAGCTTGGTGGGGGGGATGAACACTGAAGCTTTCTTT CASSLVGGMNTEAFF
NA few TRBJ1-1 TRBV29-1 TGCAGCGTTGAGGGTCACGGGGACACTGAAGCTTTCTTT CSVEGHGDTEAFF
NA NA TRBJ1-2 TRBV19 TGTGCCAGTAGTAGGACATATGGCTACACCTTC CASSRTYGYTF
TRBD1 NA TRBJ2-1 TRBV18 TGTGCCAGCTCACCCAAGAGACCGGGACAGGGGATCAATGAGCAGTTCTTC CASSPKRPGQGINEQFF
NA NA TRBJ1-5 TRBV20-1 TGCAGTGCTAGTGGGCCCCGGTTGCGGGCTCAGCCCCAGCATTTT CSASGPRLRAQPQHF
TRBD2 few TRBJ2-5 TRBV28 TGTGCCAGCAGCCTAGGACTAGCGGGAGTGGTAGAGACCCAGTACTTC CASSLGLAGVVETQYF
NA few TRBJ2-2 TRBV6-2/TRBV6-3 TGTGCCAGCAGCCATAGTCACTCGGGCACCGGGGAGCTGTTTTTT CASSHSHSGTGELFF
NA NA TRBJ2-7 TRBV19 TGTGCCAGTTCGGGCAGGGGTAACCACGAGCAGTACTTC CASSGRGNHEQYF
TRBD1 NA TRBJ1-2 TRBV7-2 TGTGCCAGCAGCTTGCGCAGGGGGGCTTCTGGCTACACCTTC CASSLRRGASGYTF
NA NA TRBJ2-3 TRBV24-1 TGTGCCACCGAAACGGGAGCCACAGATACGCAGTATTTT CATETGATDTQYF